Listed here is a single T cell receptor beta chain. The record originates from a study of blood T cell repertoires in COVID-19. Overall study: Material from acute and convalescent COVID-19 was sourced from the United States, Italy and Spain.

Assay used: immunoSEQ multiplex PCR; TCRdb lists only in-frame clones, some missing. The table lists a few hundred thousand clones, nearly 90% of them singletons, with under 6.5% in the top ten. Donors in Cohort 3 who had recovered were those with two negative PCRs, healthcare professional clearance, or resolution of their symptoms. This CDR3 has 15 residues. CDR1 is SGHRS, CDR2 YFSETQ, per germline. J gave up 4 bases and V 5 bases, and 10 bases lay outside the gene matches. The sequencing sample was made of PBMCs or T cells enriched from blood (not recorded which). The receptor's source is a woman in her thirties who had recovered from COVID-19. This chain links TRBV5-1 with TRBJ2-5; 8 bases match TRBD1. CDR3 region: CASRGLATGGETQYF. The CDR3 coding sequence is TGCGCCAGCAGGGGACTTGCTACAGGGGGAGAGACCCAGTACTTC.